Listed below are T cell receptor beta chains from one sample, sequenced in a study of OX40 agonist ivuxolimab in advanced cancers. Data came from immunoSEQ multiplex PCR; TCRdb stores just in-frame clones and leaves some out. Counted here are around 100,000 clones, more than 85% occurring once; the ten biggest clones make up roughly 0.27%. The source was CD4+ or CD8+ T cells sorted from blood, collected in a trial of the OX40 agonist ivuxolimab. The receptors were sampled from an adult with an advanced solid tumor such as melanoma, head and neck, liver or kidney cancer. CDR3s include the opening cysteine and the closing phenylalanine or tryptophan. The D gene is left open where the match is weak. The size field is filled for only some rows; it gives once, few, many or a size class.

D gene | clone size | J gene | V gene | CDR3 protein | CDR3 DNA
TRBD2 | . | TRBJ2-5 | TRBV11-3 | CASSFGGYQETQYF | TGTGCCAGCAGCTTCGGGGGGTACCAAGAGACCCAGTACTTC
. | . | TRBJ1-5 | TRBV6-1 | CASSSITDQPQHF | TGTGCCAGCAGTAGTATTACCGATCAGCCCCAGCATTTT
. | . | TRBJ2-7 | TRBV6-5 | CASSYMEGYTYEQYF | TGTGCCAGCAGTTATATGGAGGGCTATACCTACGAGCAGTACTTC
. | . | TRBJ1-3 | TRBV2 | CASSDTAHSGNTIYF | TGTGCCAGCAGCGATACAGCGCACTCTGGAAACACCATATATTTT
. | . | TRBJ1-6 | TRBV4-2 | CASSGFIDSPLHF | TGTGCCAGCTCAGGGTTCATAGATTCACCCCTCCACTTT
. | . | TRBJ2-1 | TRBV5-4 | CASSRTPARSYNEQFF | TGTGCCAGCAGCCGGACCCCTGCTCGGTCCTACAATGAGCAGTTCTTC
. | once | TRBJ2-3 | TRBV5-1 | CASSPRRGGLFTDTQYF | TGCGCCAGCAGCCCCCGGAGGGGGGGTCTTTTCACAGATACGCAGTATTTT
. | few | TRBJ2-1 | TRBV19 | CASSAELYNEQFF | TGTGCCAGTAGTGCGGAATTATACAATGAGCAGTTCTTC
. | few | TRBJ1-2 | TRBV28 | CASMSGARHGYTF | TGTGCCAGTATGTCCGGGGCCCGTCACGGCTACACCTTC
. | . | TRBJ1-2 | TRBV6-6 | CASSRANYGYTF | TGTGCCAGCAGCCGCGCTAACTATGGCTACACCTTC
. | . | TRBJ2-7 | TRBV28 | CASNTHGAYPPYEQYF | TGTGCCAGCAACACACACGGGGCATATCCCCCCTACGAGCAGTACTTC
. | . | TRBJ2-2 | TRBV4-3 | CASSQATLSGPGELFF | TGCGCCAGCAGCCAAGCGACACTATCGGGACCCGGGGAGCTGTTTTTT
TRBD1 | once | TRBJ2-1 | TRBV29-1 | CSPKVSGGNEQFF | TGCAGCCCAAAGGTGTCAGGGGGCAATGAGCAGTTCTTC
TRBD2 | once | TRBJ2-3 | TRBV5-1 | CASSLRTSGSFRGDTQYF | TGCGCCAGCAGCTTGCGAACTAGCGGGTCCTTCCGGGGAGATACGCAGTATTTT
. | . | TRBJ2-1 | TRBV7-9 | CASSFYDSSYNEQFF | TGTGCCAGCAGCTTCTATGATTCCTCCTACAATGAGCAGTTCTTC
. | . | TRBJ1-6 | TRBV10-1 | CASRLSSYNSPLHF | TGCGCCAGTCGGTTAAGCTCCTATAATTCACCCCTCCACTTT
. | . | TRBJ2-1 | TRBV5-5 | CASSLEGGAYNEQFF | TGTGCCAGCAGCTTGGAAGGGGGGGCCTACAATGAGCAGTTCTTC
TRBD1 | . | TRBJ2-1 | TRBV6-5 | CASSYGTAIYNEQFF | TGTGCCAGCAGCTACGGGACAGCCATCTACAATGAGCAGTTCTTC
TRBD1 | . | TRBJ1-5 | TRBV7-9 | CASSSTGDGNQPQHF | TGTGCCAGCAGCTCTACAGGGGATGGCAATCAGCCCCAGCATTTT
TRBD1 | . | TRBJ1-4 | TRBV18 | CASSPGQGIEKLFF | TGTGCCAGCTCACCCGGACAGGGTATTGAAAAACTGTTTTTT
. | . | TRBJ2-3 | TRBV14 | CASSQEPPDTQYF | TGTGCCAGCAGCCAAGAACCCCCAGATACGCAGTATTTT
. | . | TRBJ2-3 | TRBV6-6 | CASTRGTDTQYF | TGTGCCAGCACCAGGGGCACAGATACGCAGTATTTT